This T cell receptor (beta chain) was sequenced during a study of shared clonotypes between healthy human individuals. Study-wide points: Researchers found naive subsets generally carried larger estimated richness than memory subsets.

There are 14 residues in the CDR3. The germline V gene encodes CDR1 LNHNV and CDR2 YYDKDF (reference sequence). Trimming took off 0 bases at V and 5 bases at J, with 10 bases between the two ends. Several immunoSEQ plates received, in even portions, the genomic DNA of each subset. Sequencing was performed with immunoSEQ multiplex PCR; in TCRdb, only in-frame clones are kept and a portion is missing. The repertoire holds more than 1.2 million clones, with 98% as singletons. As concerns this clone: The antigen is unknown.

The source material was naive CD4+ T cells sorted from blood. The subset was: CD45RA+ positively selected. This rearrangement joins TRBV15 to TRBJ2-5, with unresolved D. This receptor was obtained from a man younger than 40 in good health. CDR3 residues: CATSRDSLLETQYF. For the CDR3, the DNA is TGTGCCACCAGCAGAGATTCCCTTTTGGAGACCCAGTACTTC.